This T cell receptor (beta chain) appears in the sequencing data of a study of T cells in Graves' hyperthyroidism and ophthalmopathy. Amplification of TCR beta CDR3 regions was performed using RNA transcripts as template. Using the HTBI primer set, a first-round RT-PCR was run on the TCR CDR3. MiXCR was run by TCRdb on the multiplex PCR reads, yielding one entry per CDR3 protein. The table lists some 300,000 distinct CDR3 sequences, 13% of them singletons. CDR1 and CDR2 (germline): SGHTA, FQGNSA. The length of the CDR3 is 14 residues. V was clipped by 5 bases and J by 7 bases; unmatched bases: 10. This clonotype came up many times. What it recognizes is unknown. Diagnosis relied on clinical symptoms, serum thyroxine and TRAb, thyroid ultrasound and orbital computed tomography. Blood was drawn at first hyperthyroidism diagnosis, before any ophthalmopathy symptoms. Study-level points and caveats: The model's output predicted ophthalmopathy at a median of around 7 months prior to onset.

Source material: blood. The clonotype was recovered from a woman in her 30s with Graves' hyperthyroidism that later progressed to Graves' ophthalmopathy. The chain carries TRBV7-2 and TRBJ2-5; 7 bases align to TRBD2. CDR3 DNA: TGTGCCAGCAGCCTAGGCGGACTAGAGGGGACCCAGTACTTC. Translation: CASSLGGLEGTQYF.